The clone carrying this TCR beta chain has a count of ten or more. Its target is unknown. This sample stems from a study of neurological immune-mediated disorders. It was by 5'RACE with 10-nucleotide random UMIs that the cDNA was made. TCRdb re-called the 5' RACE reads with MiXCR, one entry per CDR3 protein. The table has under 90,000 distinct CDR3 sequences, 10% to 13% seen once; the top ten hold 9.5% to 10%. Time point denoted: longitudinal time-point 1 (baseline). Study results and caveats: TCR clonal expansion peaked in HTLV-1-associated myelopathy patients and was lowest in multiple sclerosis patients.

CDR1 MDHEN and CDR2 SYDVKM come from the germline V gene. The CDR3 has 10 residues. The V gene lost 4 bases and the J gene lost 8 bases, with 6 bases spanning the gap. The sequence was obtained from a young man in good health. The chain has TRBV28 and TRBJ2-7; unclear D gene. Sequencing was carried out using PBMCs. The CDR3 DNA reads TGTGCCAGCAGTTACCAGAAGCAGTACTTC. This translates into CASSYQKQYF.